The clone carrying this T cell receptor beta chain was counted a few times. The target antigen is unknown. The data were taken from a study of molecular identifiers for immune sequencing clone quantification. The CDR3 spans 17 residues. Trimming shortened V by 5 bases and J by 0 bases, and 17 bases separated the two germline ends. Germline V gene data show CDR1 as SGHAT and CDR2 as FQNNGV. Study-wide results and caveats: For highly expanded clones, sizes could be underestimated when identical TCR molecules share a barcode.

Previously described methods and listed TCR primers were employed for the bulk TCR libraries. MiXCR, applied by TCRdb to the PCR reads, yields one record per CDR3 protein. This table holds 490,000 or so distinct CDR3 sequences, over 20% found once. This sequence was found in a human donor in good health. Some libraries in this study had Jurkat cell RNA spiked in. The sample taken for sequencing was naive CD8+ T cells from blood, with Jurkat cell RNA spiked in. The subset: FACS-sorted CD8+CD4-CCR7+CD45RA+ naive T cells. The rearrangement joins TRBV11-2 to TRBJ2-1; maybe TRBD2 (6 bases). CDR3 protein: CASSPLGGTSSYNEQFF. The DNA of the CDR3 is TGTGCCAGCAGCCCCCTGGGCGGGACCTCCTCCTACAATGAGCAGTTCTTC.